Sequencing of this T cell receptor beta chain was carried out in a study of cytomegalovirus exposure and HLA in healthy donors (dated by TCRdb to about 2017). For the wider study: An earlier analysis of several hundred of the donors reported about 300 Gb of sequence data and 117 million unique TCR beta sequences obtained from roughly 180 million T cells. Around 330 gigabases of sequencing data and 91 million or so unique TCR sequences made up an early release that covered around 640 HLA-typed donors. Of the 398 genotyped donors, 81% fell in the genetic ancestry cluster associated with self-reported Caucasian donors. The study aimed to test whether cataloging public T cell receptors could reveal signatures of past pathogen exposure. The T cell repertoires of around 670 subjects were profiled by immunosequencing and related to cytomegalovirus serostatus. In addition to the first cohort of hundreds of subjects, a separate validation cohort of some 120 different subjects was used. To predict cytomegalovirus infection status, the study brought together high-throughput TCR immunosequencing, statistical association of individual TCRs with disease status, and machine learning. A later analysis re-examined previously published TCR beta repertoires from several hundred donors and added high-resolution HLA genotyping to investigate patterns of TCR occurrence. Rather than drawing on any new phenotypic data, the later analysis identified candidate immune exposures from TCR beta sequences and the way those sequences occurred across donors. An earlier analysis of approximately 580 of the donors used high-throughput TCR beta sequencing to judge whether each TCR beta V gene segment behaved as functional or pseudogenic. Donor age, sex, ethnicity and CMV serostatus were compiled alongside the repertoire data. Genome-wide SNP genotypes for about 55% of the roughly 670 donors were used in a later genetic analysis, which treated that subset as a discovery cohort. All discovery cohort repertoires had been generated on a single sequencing platform. Class I and class II HLA loci were covered by the typing at four-digit resolution. Typing coverage differed by locus: A, B, C, DRB1 and DQB1 were typed in about 620-630 donors, DQA1 in 500 to 550, DPA1 in some 610, and DPB1 in just under 480. Because of strong linkage in the cohort, roughly five DR-DQ haplotypes were treated as single units for association and clustering. Across about 370 genotyped donors of the cohort, an average of approximately 240,000 unique TCR beta nucleotide sequences per donor were sequenced, and around 20% of those sequences were non-productive.

To prepare the library, the immunoSEQ multiplex PCR assay was applied. For the multiplex PCR, a mixture combining 60 forward primers for TCR Vbeta segments and 13 reverse primers for TCR Jbeta segments was used. The CDR3 region of rearranged TCR beta genes was amplified from genomic DNA with a multiplex PCR assay. On the Illumina HiSeq System, the amplified TCR beta libraries were sequenced as 87-base-pair reads. From the authors' description of their analysis: In a later analysis, tens of millions of unique TCR beta chains were counted across the 500 to 700 repertoires, and approximately 9.9 million of these chains were shared by at least two donors. To remove PCR and sequencing errors, raw reads were error-corrected and collapsed into unique sequences using a nearest-neighbor algorithm that merged closely related sequences. V, D and J gene segments were assigned by aligning CDR3 sequences to IMGT reference sequences. For a sequence to be retained, at least a six-nucleotide match to both a V gene segment and a J gene segment was required. Rearrangements were classified as productive when the CDR3 lacked stop codons and remained in frame with V and J, and all other rearrangements were classified as non-productive. CDR3 was defined by IMGT convention, running from the second conserved V-encoded cysteine to the conserved J-encoded phenylalanine. Sequences without an unambiguous match to a single V gene segment were excluded from the earlier analysis of almost 600 of the donors. An earlier analysis of fewer than 750 of the donors classified V segments as functional when productive rearrangements were above 56.7% and as segregating when the standard deviation between donors was above 5%. A statistical classification framework was built for diagnosing cytomegalovirus status from the catalog of TCR beta chain sequences. A later analysis assigned V and J genes by comparing TCR nucleotide sequences with IMGT/GENE-DB human TR gene sequences. The TCRdist pipeline was used in a later analysis to assign CDR3 sequences and most-parsimonious VDJ recombination scenarios. A later analysis defined each TCR beta chain by its CDR3 amino acid sequence plus V-gene family, and excluded reads lacking a unique V-gene family. As a way to deal with suspected cross-contamination and a sequencing artifact, a later analysis dropped 450 to 600 nucleotide sequences that were highly shared and had low generation probability. In a later analysis, a clonal expansion index for each public chain was calculated from normalized within-repertoire ranks of inferred template counts. In a later analysis, generation probabilities were computed using a VDJ recombination model fitted to out-of-frame rearrangements, and the results were checked against IGoR. A later analysis scored TCR-TCR, TCR-HLA and TCR-CMV co-occurrence with hypergeometric tests, applying a repertoire-size bias correction to TCR pairs. False discovery rates were estimated in a later analysis by permuting HLA or CMV assignments 20 times. In a later analysis, co-occurring TCRs were grouped with DBSCAN, and TCRdist sequence similarity was added when clustering was performed within HLA-allele-positive subsets. Co-occurrence clustering excluded repertoires with fewer than 30,000 or more than 120,000 public chains, plus five with anomalous nucleotide sharing. This is the immuneACCESS table as TCRdb keeps it, with only in-frame sequences that have V and J called. A part of the clones is gone; compared with another copy, unresolved V genes explain less than half, and the rest is unexplained. V and J calls and clone size are those listed in that table; D and trimming were worked out from the DNA. This sample lists approximately 150,000 clones; approximately 80% were detected once. In total, the top ten clones hold about 6.8% of the sample.

What the research found in general, with its limitations: The only immune exposure information available for the cohort was CMV serostatus. A later analysis found that most CMV-associated TCR beta chains appeared HLA-restricted, with HLA associations seemingly driven largely by CMV exposure. Because counts were too low, seventeen rarely observed V segments, including chromosome 9 orphons, were left out of the earlier analysis of approximately 500 of the donors. Assigning TCR associations to individual alleles was difficult when HLA alleles, especially DR and DQ, strongly co-occurred. Correlated functional status among segregating V segments might be attributable to linkage disequilibrium, but an unknown experimental factor could not be ruled out. A few of the identified cytomegalovirus-associated TCR beta chains were confirmed in vitro to be specific for cytomegalovirus antigens. A further reported finding was that TCR beta sequences accurately predicted the HLA-A and HLA-B alleles for most subjects in the first cohort. A cluster of highly shared sequence variants was judged likely to be a technical artifact of the sequencing pipeline. Cytomegalovirus status was reported to be diagnosed by the classifier with high specificity and sensitivity in both the original and validation cohorts. In a later analysis, TCR association rates were found to vary across HLA loci, with the most associated TCRs seen for DRB1 alleles and the fewest for HLA-C alleles. Some IMGT-functional V segments, including TRBV6-2 and TRBV6-3, could not be told apart with the 87-base-pair reads, so those segments were excluded. HLA typing was unavailable for some donors at each locus, so association tests used only the typed subset. A total of 150 to 200 TCR beta chains were listed by the study as associated with cytomegalovirus. At a false discovery rate of 0.05, a later analysis linked approximately 18,000 TCR beta sequences to specific HLA alleles. The authors suggested that the approach could potentially be extended to other disease states and immunological phenotypes. While some public TCRs were present in many individuals, most TCR sequences turned up only very rarely across donors. A later analysis reported that several top co-occurrence clusters appeared linked to parvovirus B19, influenza, CMV and Epstein-Barr virus. V-gene and J-gene trimming of TCR beta chains was associated with a missense DCLRE1C variant in a later genetic analysis, and the association was replicated in an independent cohort. In an earlier analysis of roughly 500 of the donors, most TCR beta V segments appeared in productive rearrangements about 87% or about 30% of the time, broadly matching IMGT annotations. In a later analysis, HLA-associated TCR beta chains were found to be more clonally expanded and to have lower generation probabilities than equally common non-associated chains. According to a later genetic analysis, donors in an Asian-associated ancestry cluster had fewer N-insertions in productive TCRs than the approximately 630-donor mean. Only TCR beta chains were sequenced in this cohort, and the absence of alpha or paired-chain data limited detectable features. The presence/absence analyses assumed that sequencing depth was roughly uniform across donors, and that assumption may not be true.

The CDR3 contains 14 residues, cysteine and phenylalanine counted. Only CDR3 DNA remains: 42 bases, in frame from the first base. Relative to germline, V is missing 2 bases and J is missing 5 bases, with 3 bases of the junction outside any gene match. The germline V gene yields MDHEN for CDR1 and SYDVKM for CDR2. In total, fewer than 750 healthy bone marrow donors made up the cohort. Cohort members were all nominally healthy when sampled, although unrecorded immune exposures were likely present. The donor was CMV seropositive and was included in the group of 250 to 300 seropositive cohort members. Each donor provided a peripheral blood sample, and peripheral blood mononuclear cells were used for TCR beta sequencing. The Qiagen DNeasy Blood Extraction Kit was used to extract genomic DNA from the blood cell samples. A word on this clone: Its specific antigen is unknown. No base-level quality is on record; no much larger clone is a single base apart.

The rearrangement combines TRBV28 with TRBJ2-5, with 9 central nucleotides matching TRBD2. The sequence was collected from a woman aged 40 to 50 in good health and CMV-seropositive. Input material: PBMCs. The DNA reads TGTGCCAGCAGTTTACGAGGACTAGCGGAGACCCAGTACTTC. This translates into CASSLRGLAETQYF. Supplemented by the reference TRBV28 and TRBJ2-5 proteins around the CDR3, the complete variable domain is DVKVTQSSRYLVKRTGEKVFLECVQDMDHENMFWYRQDPGLGLRLIYFSYDVKMKEKGDIPEGYSVSREKKERFSLILESASTNQTSMYLCASSLRGLAETQYFGPGTRLLVL.